Listed here are 30 T cell receptor beta chains from one sample, sequenced in a study of T cell changes during pregnancy in multiple sclerosis. Here immunoSEQ multiplex PCR was the method, and the copy in TCRdb shows in-frame clones only, minus some. The sample records about 35,000 clones, roughly 89% being singletons. This specimen consisted of CD8+ T cells from peripheral blood mononuclear cells, obtained in the third trimester of pregnancy. These receptors came from a female donor with multiple sclerosis, enrolled in a pregnancy study.

CDR3 nucleotide sequence: TGTGCCAGCAGCCAAGCTCGAGGGAGCGGGGGAACAGATACGCAGTATTTT. As protein: CASSQARGSGGTDTQYF. This rearrangement joins TRBV14 to TRBJ2-3; 8 bases are shared with TRBD2. With 1 base clipped from V and 3 bases from J, the junction kept 9 bases outside the gene matches. The CDR3 runs to 17 residues. From germline, CDR1 is SGHDN and CDR2 FVKESK. Complete variable domain (other parts from reference TRBV14 and TRBJ2-3): EAGVTQFPSHSVIEKGQTVTLRCDPISGHDNLYWYRRVMGKEIKFLLHFVKESKQDESGMPNNRFLAERTGGTYSTLKVQPAELEDSGVYFCASSQARGSGGTDTQYFGPGTRLTVL.

The V call is TRBV7-2, the J call TRBJ1-1; possibly TRBD1 for D (6 bases). CDR1 and CDR2 from the germline V gene are SGHTA and FQGNSA. Trimming removed 2 bases at V and 5 bases at J, with 12 bases between. The CDR3 is made up of 14 amino acids. This chain's CDR3 is CASSLHTGRTEAFF. The CDR3 DNA reads TGTGCCAGCAGCTTACATACAGGGCGGACTGAAGCTTTCTTT.

The genes are TRBV7-8 and TRBJ2-7; D possibly corresponds to TRBD1 (5 bases). V lost 7 bases, J lost 4 bases, and 14 bases lay in between. The germline CDR1 and CDR2 sequences are SGHVS and FQNEAQ. This CDR3 is built from 13 residues. In DNA form, the CDR3 reads TGTGCCAGCATCGAAGTCGGACAATACGAGCAGTACTTC. As protein: CASIEVGQYEQYF.

This sequence joins TRBV10-1 and TRBJ1-2; D not resolved. The CDR3 is made up of 19 amino acids. Germline V gene sequence: CDR1 WNHNN, CDR2 SYGVQD (reference sequence). V dropped 4 bases and J dropped 0 bases, with 24 bases sitting between them. This CDR3 is CASSVNSLWKVRANYGYTF. The CDR3 DNA follows: TGCGCCAGCAGTGTAAACAGTTTGTGGAAAGTGAGAGCTAACTATGGCTACACCTTC.

CDR3 protein: CASSLGPLGQGETQYF. CDR3 coding DNA: TGTGCCAGCAGCTTGGGGCCCCTTGGACAGGGGGAGACCCAGTACTTC. V usage is TRBV5-4 and J usage is TRBJ2-5; TRBD1 aligns across 9 bases. The V gene's germline CDR1 is SGHNT and CDR2 YYREEE (reference sequence). Unmatched junction bases numbered 8, after V lost 0 bases and J lost 5 bases. This CDR3 is 16 amino acids long.

The chain combines TRBV2 with TRBJ2-3; a possible D gene is TRBD1 (6 bases). The CDR3 is 15 residues long. Trimming took off 4 bases at V and 2 bases at J, with 13 bases between the two ends. Germline V lookup: CDR1 SNHLY, CDR2 FYNNEI. CDR3 amino acids: CASSVGAADTDTQYF. The CDR3 DNA is TGTGCCAGCAGTGTGGGGGCTGCAGACACAGATACGCAGTATTTT. The whole variable domain, filled in from reference TRBV2 and TRBJ2-3, reads EPEVTQTPSHQVTQMGQEVILRCVPISNHLYFYWYRQILGQKVEFLVSFYNNEISEKSEIFDDQFSVERPDGSNFTLKIRSTKLEDSAMYFCASSVGAADTDTQYFGPGTRLTVL.

Only a few counts were recorded for this clone. The chain links TRBV7-3 to TRBJ2-7, with a weak D call TRBD2 (6 bases). Trimming removed 4 bases from V and 2 bases from J, with 21 bases in between. Germline V gives CDR1 SGHTA, CDR2 FQGTGA. The CDR3 totals 17 residues. CDR3 nucleotides: TGTGCCAGCAGCTGTATATTGGGCGGGGCAGGGACCTACGAGCAGTACTTC. It specifies CASSCILGGAGTYEQYF. The variable domain in full, with the rest retrieved from reference TRBV7-3 and TRBJ2-7, is GAGVSQTPSNKVTEKGKYVELRCDPISGHTALYWYRQSLGQGPEFLIYFQGTGAADDSGLPNDRFFAVRPEGSVSTLKIQRTERGDSAVYLCASSCILGGAGTYEQYFGPGTRLTVT.

The genes are TRBV13 and TRBJ2-1; D call uncertain. Germline loops: CDR1 PRHDT, CDR2 FYEKMQ (reference sequence). Trimming stripped 5 bases from V and 1 base from J, with 15 bases between. The CDR3 runs 16 residues. The CDR3 region has the DNA TGTGCCAGCAGCCCACCCGGGTTAAGGTCCTACAATGAGCAGTTCTTC. Its translation: CASSPPGLRSYNEQFF.

The J gene is TRBJ1-1, the V gene TRBV10-3; possibly TRBD1 for D (5 bases). The CDR3 loop spans 14 amino acids. V lost 2 bases and J 8 bases, leaving 15 bases between the germline ends. From germline, CDR1 is ENHRY and CDR2 SYGVKD. The CDR3: CAISETGGNLEAFF. In nucleotides, the CDR3 is TGTGCCATCAGTGAGACCGGGGGGAATTTGGAAGCTTTCTTT.

The chain has TRBV27 and TRBJ2-3, with 11 positions matching TRBD2. The V gene end was trimmed by 3 bases and the J gene end by 1 base; junction bases not matched to a gene: 6. Germline-derived CDR1 and CDR2 are MNHEY and SMNVEV (reference sequence). The CDR3 sequence is 17 residues long. The CDR3 loop is CASSFSGLADGTDTQYF. CDR3 sequence (DNA): TGTGCCAGCAGTTTTTCGGGACTAGCGGACGGCACAGATACGCAGTATTTT.

The chain links TRBV7-3 to TRBJ2-1, with TRBD1 identical over 12 bases. This CDR3 has 16 residues. V lost 5 bases to trimming and J lost 4 bases; unmatched junction nucleotides: 6. Germline CDR1 SGHTA, CDR2 FQGTGA. CDR3 nucleotides: TGTGCCAGCAGCAATCGGGACAGGGGGCTTTACAATGAGCAGTTCTTC. Translated: CASSNRDRGLYNEQFF.

This chain links TRBV5-6 with TRBJ2-3; TRBD1 aligns across 7 bases. Germline CDR1 SGHDT, CDR2 YYEEEE. J lost 4 bases, V lost 1 base, and 6 bases had no gene match. The CDR3 is 15 residues long. The CDR3 nucleotides read TGTGCCAGCAGCTTGCGACAGGGATGGCCAGATACGCAGTATTTT. Translating it yields CASSLRQGWPDTQYF.

The CDR3 DNA sequence: TGTGCCAGCAGCTTTTTAGGTTCAGGGAACACTGAAGCTTTCTTT. This codes for CASSFLGSGNTEAFF. The chain recombines TRBV7-9 with TRBJ1-1; D is ambiguous. The V gene lost 3 bases and the J gene lost 1 base, with 12 bases spanning the gap. Germline V gene lookup returns CDR1 SEHNR and CDR2 FQNEAQ (reference sequence). The CDR3 is made up of 15 amino acids.

V usage is TRBV19 and J usage is TRBJ2-5; 7 nucleotides match TRBD1. The germline V gene has CDR1 LNHDA and CDR2 SQIVND (reference sequence). The CDR3 spans 15 residues. V trimming: 4 bases; J trimming: 5 bases; junction bases outside the gene matches: 10. DNA of the CDR3: TGTGCCAGTAGTACCTCCCGCCAGGGACAGGAGACCCAGTACTTC. Its translation is CASSTSRQGQETQYF.

J is TRBJ2-7 and V is TRBV7-9; 7 bases agree with TRBD1. Germline lookup yields CDR1 SEHNR and CDR2 FQNEAQ (reference sequence). J was trimmed by 6 bases and V by 7 bases; bases with no gene match: 3. The CDR3 has 11 residues. The CDR3 sequence is CASTYRGEQYF. CDR3 bases: TGTGCCAGCACATACAGGGGCGAGCAGTACTTC.

This clone was seen just once. In DNA, the CDR3 is TGTGCCAGCAGACGGACAGGCACAGATACGCAGTATTTT. This sequence encodes CASRRTGTDTQYF. The J gene is TRBJ2-3, the V gene TRBV6-5; a weak D match, TRBD1 (6 bases). The CDR3 has 13 residues. Trimming took 6 bases from V and 1 from J, leaving 8 bases between them. The germline V gene has CDR1 MNHEY and CDR2 SVGAGI.

V gene TRBV7-9 combines with J gene TRBJ1-5; TRBD1 aligns across 8 bases. The CDR3 is 15 amino acids. Germline CDR1 SEHNR, CDR2 FQNEAQ (reference sequence). V trimming: 6 bases; J trimming: 5 bases; junction bases outside the gene matches: 9. CDR3 coding DNA: TGTGCCAGCAGTTCTTCCGACAGGGGTTATCAGCCCCAGCATTTT. It codes for CASSSSDRGYQPQHF.

The chain has TRBV13 and TRBJ2-3; D possibly corresponds to TRBD1 (6 bases). Germline V lookup: CDR1 PRHDT, CDR2 FYEKMQ (reference sequence). Between the trimmed V and J ends, which lost 5 bases and 5 bases, there was a span of 14 bases. The CDR3 sequence is 14 residues long. The CDR3 sequence: CASSEGERGDTQYF. CDR3 nucleotides: TGTGCCAGCAGCGAGGGGGAAAGAGGAGATACGCAGTATTTT.

This clone was recorded a few times. The chain's CDR3 is CSVAPGDTEAFF. The CDR3 DNA is TGCAGCGTTGCCCCGGGGGACACTGAAGCTTTCTTT. The chain couples TRBV29-1 to TRBJ1-1, with D possibly matching TRBD1 (5 bases). With 4 bases removed from V and 3 bases from J, the gap between germline ends came to 9 bases. From germline, CDR1 is SQVTM and CDR2 ANQGSEA. The CDR3 spans 12 residues. The whole variable domain, filled in from reference TRBV29-1 and TRBJ1-1, reads SAVISQKPSRDICQRGTSLTIQCQVDSQVTMMFWYRQQPGQSLTLIATANQGSEATYESGFVIDKFPISRPNLTFSTLTVSNMSPEDSSIYLCSVAPGDTEAFFGQGTRLTVV.

Only a few counts were recorded for this clone. The chain uses TRBV29-1 and TRBJ1-1; no firm D call. V was trimmed by 3 bases and J by 7 bases, leaving 18 bases between them. The CDR3 loop spans 14 amino acids. The V gene's germline CDR1 is SQVTM and CDR2 ANQGSEA. The CDR3 is CSVEVGAQVGEAFF. DNA of the CDR3: TGCAGCGTTGAGGTCGGAGCCCAAGTAGGTGAAGCTTTCTTT.

This chain uses TRBV9 with TRBJ1-2, with TRBD1 matching over 10 bases. Trimming removed 3 bases from V and 8 bases from J; junction bases left unmatched: 7. Per germline, CDR1 SGDLS and CDR2 YYNGEE. This CDR3 is 14 amino acids long. CDR3 coding DNA: TGTGCCAGCAGCGGAACCGGGACAGGGGTGGGCTACACCTTC. Protein: CASSGTGTGVGYTF.

The chain links TRBV4-3 to TRBJ2-7, with 8 bases aligning to TRBD2. Germline loops: CDR1 LGHNA, CDR2 YSLEER. V trimming: 0 bases; J trimming: 0 bases; junction bases outside the gene matches: 4. The CDR3 consists of 16 residues. Here the CDR3 reads CASSQDVGTSSYEQYF. The CDR3 DNA reads TGCGCCAGCAGCCAAGATGTAGGGACTAGCTCCTACGAGCAGTACTTC.

The gene calls are TRBV9 and TRBJ2-1, with D possibly TRBD2 on 7 matching bases. V was shortened by 0 bases and J by 2 bases, with 12 bases between the two germline ends. The germline CDR1 and CDR2 sequences are SGDLS and YYNGEE. The CDR3 runs to 16 residues. DNA of the CDR3: TGTGCCAGCAGCGTAGATTGGGGGGGCCCCTACAATGAGCAGTTCTTC. This sequence encodes CASSVDWGGPYNEQFF.

The CDR3 sequence is CASSARGGVYNEQFF. DNA of the CDR3: TGTGCCAGCAGCGCCCGCGGGGGCGTTTACAATGAGCAGTTCTTC. The chain combines TRBV9 with TRBJ2-1; D perhaps matches TRBD2 (7 bases). CDR1 SGDLS and CDR2 YYNGEE come from the germline V gene. Trimming took off 3 bases at V and 4 bases at J, with 14 bases between the two ends. The CDR3 contains 15 residues. Full variable domain (remainder filled in from reference TRBV9 and TRBJ2-1): DSGVTQTPKHLITATGQRVTLRCSPRSGDLSVYWYQQSLDQGLQFLIQYYNGEERAKGNILERFSAQQFPDLHSELNLSSLELGDSALYFCASSARGGVYNEQFFGPGTRLTVL.

This chain links TRBV15 with TRBJ1-5; perhaps TRBD1 as D (6 bases). Trimming pared 11 bases from V and 1 base from J, leaving 24 bases between. This CDR3 contains 17 residues. The germline V gene encodes CDR1 LNHNV and CDR2 YYDKDF (reference sequence). CDR3 residues: CAVQGGGTDLSNQPQHF. The CDR3 region has the DNA TGTGCCGTTCAAGGGGGGGGCACCGATCTAAGCAATCAGCCCCAGCATTTT. The whole variable domain, filled in from reference TRBV15 and TRBJ1-5, reads DAMVIQNPRYQVTQFGKPVTLSCSQTLNHNVMYWYQQKSSQAPKLLFHYYDKDFNNEADTPDNFQSRRPNTSFCFLDIRSPGLGDTAMYLCAVQGGGTDLSNQPQHFGDGTRLSIL.

The chain combines TRBV13 with TRBJ2-7; 10 bases fit TRBD2. With 8 bases clipped from V and 6 bases from J, the junction kept 10 bases outside the gene matches. CDR3 length equals 14 residues. The germline gives CDR1 PRHDT, CDR2 FYEKMQ (reference sequence). CDR3 amino acids: CASHQRGGYFEQYF. The CDR3, as DNA: TGTGCCAGCCATCAGCGGGGGGGTTATTTCGAGCAGTACTTC.

Sample share makes this clone medium-sized. The gene calls are TRBV4-3 and TRBJ1-2, with D possibly being TRBD1 (5 bases). The CDR3 has 16 amino acids. Germline CDR1 and CDR2: LGHNA and YSLEER. Trimming shortened V by 0 bases and J by 6 bases, and 17 bases separated the two germline ends. The CDR3 DNA reads as TGCGCCAGCAGCCAAGAATCTGCAGGGAATTGGGATGGCTACACCTTC. Amino acids: CASSQESAGNWDGYTF.

This clone has just a few counts. The chain employs TRBV6-1 and TRBJ1-1; no definite D call. With 5 bases removed from V and 3 bases from J, the gap between germline ends came to 10 bases. This CDR3 has 13 amino acids. The germline CDR1 and CDR2 sequences are MNHNS and SASEGT. The CDR3 DNA reads TGTGCCAGCAGTCTAGGCCACTACACTGAAGCTTTCTTT. It codes for CASSLGHYTEAFF.

The genes are TRBV7-6 and TRBJ2-7; possibly TRBD2 for D (6 bases). The CDR3 is 13 amino acids. Germline CDR1 reads SGHVS; CDR2 reads FNYEAQ. The V end lost 1 base, the J end lost 3 bases, and 7 bases lay between the germline ends. CDR3 nucleotide sequence: TGTGCCAGCAGCTTAGGGGGGGACTACGAGCAGTACTTC. Encoded protein: CASSLGGDYEQYF.

The V call is TRBV27, the J call TRBJ1-1; 12 bases map to TRBD1. CDR1 MNHEY and CDR2 SMNVEV come from the germline V gene (reference sequence). The CDR3 is 14 residues long. J gave up 4 bases and V 6 bases, and 3 bases lay outside the gene matches. This CDR3 reads CASRGTGGPTEAFF. The DNA of the CDR3 is TGTGCCAGCAGGGGGACAGGGGGCCCCACTGAAGCTTTCTTT.